What follows is one T cell receptor beta chain and its context. This entry belongs to a study of OX40 agonist ivuxolimab in advanced cancers. The table came from immunoSEQ multiplex PCR; TCRdb's copy has only in-frame clones and leaves some out. The sample lists about 90,000 clones; roughly 93% were seen once. The V gene's germline CDR1 is SGHVS and CDR2 FQNEAQ. The CDR3 is 18 amino acids. V lost 3 bases to trimming and J lost 3 bases; unmatched junction nucleotides: 13. The receptor comes from an adult with an advanced solid tumor such as melanoma, head and neck, liver or kidney cancer. The source was CD4+ or CD8+ T cells sorted from blood, collected in a trial of the OX40 agonist ivuxolimab. The V and J genes are TRBV7-8 and TRBJ2-3; 9 positions match TRBD2. As DNA, the CDR3 is TGTGCCAGCAGCTTGGGTTTAGCGGGAGTAGCCTCGACAGATACGCAGTATTTT. Its protein product is CASSLGLAGVASTDTQYF. Variable domain in full (rest from reference TRBV7-8 and TRBJ2-3): GAGVSQSPRYKVAKRGQDVALRCDPISGHVSLFWYQQALGQGPEFLTYFQNEAQLDKSGLPSDRFFAERPEGSVSTLKIQRTQQEDSAVYLCASSLGLAGVASTDTQYFGPGTRLTVL.